The 6 T cell receptor beta chains listed next were all sequenced from one sample in a study of T cells in women clearing cervical HPV infection. The data were produced by immunoSEQ multiplex PCR, yet TCRdb's version contains in-frame clones alone and is incomplete. This table lists about 20,000 clones. The specimen sequenced was blood buffy coat. Source of these receptors: a woman aged 18 to 75 with a cervical HPV16 infection that either progressed to CIN3+ or cleared (not recorded which).

Note on this clone: The observed sequence ends 3 residues before the CDR3 terminus, with the missing tail filled in from the germline J gene. The chain is built from TRBV2 and TRBJ2-1, with D perhaps matching TRBD2 (5 bases). The CDR3 sequence is 15 residues long. Germline values: CDR1 SNHLY, CDR2 FYNNEI. The germline V and J ends were trimmed by 1 base and 8 bases, with 15 bases remaining between them. The CDR3 here is CASSEGSIAGDEQFF. CDR3 bases read: TGTGCCAGCAGTGAAGGGAGCATCGCCGGGGATGAG.

A word on this clone: The read is 3 residues too short to cover the CDR3 end, so that end is filled in from the germline J gene. The chain has TRBV7-2 and TRBJ1-2; D unclear. V lost 3 bases and J lost 6, with 11 bases in between. Germline V gives CDR1 SGHTA, CDR2 FQGNSA. This CDR3 has 13 amino acids. CDR3 region: CASSLSLNDGYTF. The sequenced part of the CDR3 DNA is TGTGCCAGCAGCTTGAGTCTAAACGATGGC.

Concerning this clone itself: Read coverage stops 3 residues before the CDR3 terminus; the germline J gene supplies the remainder. This rearrangement joins TRBV4-2 to TRBJ2-1, with TRBD1 as a possible D gene (6 bases). Germline CDR1 reads LGHNA; CDR2 reads YNFKEQ. The CDR3 totals 17 residues. Trimming cost V 2 bases and J 8 bases, with 22 bases left between them. The sequenced part of the CDR3 DNA is TGTGCCAGCAGCCAATATACAGGGTCCCCGATGGGGGATGAG. Its translation is CASSQYTGSPMGDE. The CDR3 reads in full as CASSQYTGSPMGDEQFF.

CDR3 DNA, as far as it was read: TGTGCCATCAGTGTCACAGGATCGAACACCGGGGAG. It translates to CAISVTGSNTGE. The complete CDR3 reads CAISVTGSNTGELFF. J is TRBJ2-2 and V is TRBV10-3; maybe TRBD1 (5 bases). The read terminates 3 residues before the CDR3 end, so the remaining end is supplied by the germline J gene. This CDR3 has 15 residues. Trimming took off 4 bases at V and 0 bases at J, with 9 bases between the two ends. Looked up from germline, CDR1 is ENHRY and CDR2 is SYGVKD.

Remarks on this clone: The observed sequence ends 3 residues before the CDR3 terminus, with the missing tail filled in from the germline J gene. The genes are TRBV20-1 and TRBJ2-3; D remains ambiguous. Germline loops: CDR1 DFQATT, CDR2 SNEGSKA (reference sequence). Trimming stripped 4 bases from V and 1 base from J, with 18 bases between. The CDR3 runs to 16 residues. This chain's CDR3 is CSATPKGRSGTDTQYF. The DNA read from the CDR3 is TGCAGTGCTACCCCGAAGGGTCGGTCAGGCACAGATACG.

Judged by frequency, this clone is medium-sized. The CDR3 goes on 3 residues after the read ends, and that part is filled in from the germline J gene. The gene calls are TRBV2 and TRBJ1-4; D perhaps matches TRBD1 (6 bases). This CDR3 has 11 amino acids. V was clipped by 6 bases and J by 10 bases, with 9 bases between them. Germline values: CDR1 SNHLY, CDR2 FYNNEI. Partial CDR3 DNA: TGTGCCAGCAGGAGGGGGGGAAAA. Translating it yields CASRRGGK. The CDR3, in full, reads CASRRGGKLFF.